These T cell receptor beta chains were read from a single sample in a study of cytomegalovirus exposure and HLA in healthy donors. Libraries were prepared by immunoSEQ multiplex PCR; TCRdb keeps only in-frame clonotypes and omits some of them. The data show about 160,000 clones, with approximately 86% seen just once and just under 2% held by the top ten. Sequenced input: PBMCs. The source is a woman aged 18-29 years in good health and CMV-seronegative. Both conserved end residues are part of each CDR3. The D gene is left open where the match is weak. Where a row states a size, it is once, few, many or the class of an expanded clone; other rows omit it.

D	V	J	size	CDR3	DNA
TRBD2	TRBV2	TRBJ2-6	.	CASRGLAGDSGANVLTF	TGTGCCAGCCGGGGACTAGCGGGCGACTCTGGGGCCAACGTCCTGACTTTC
.	TRBV5-1	TRBJ2-2	.	CASSSEGAGELFF	TGCGCCAGCAGCTCAGAAGGGGCCGGGGAGCTGTTTTTT
.	TRBV2	TRBJ2-3	.	CASRAKGGSTDTQYF	TGTGCCAGCAGAGCAAAAGGGGGAAGCACAGATACGCAGTATTTT
.	TRBV6-6	TRBJ1-5	once	CASSYGQANQPQHF	TGTGCCAGCAGTTATGGGCAGGCCAATCAGCCCCAGCATTTT
.	TRBV7-6	TRBJ2-3	.	CASSLERPDTQYF	TGTGCCAGCAGCTTAGAGCGCCCAGATACGCAGTATTTT
TRBD2	TRBV5-1	TRBJ2-3	.	CASSLGPTSGTDTQYF	TGCGCCAGCAGCTTGGGCCCGACTAGCGGCACAGATACGCAGTATTTT
.	TRBV5-6	TRBJ2-5	.	CASRRLASGWQETQYF	TGTGCCAGCAGACGGCTGGCAAGCGGGTGGCAAGAGACCCAGTACTTC
TRBD1	TRBV18	TRBJ2-7	few	CASSLGQGGEYEQYF	TGTGCCAGCTCACTTGGACAGGGGGGCGAATACGAGCAGTACTTC
.	TRBV5-1	TRBJ1-2	.	CASSLAEDVYGYTF	TGCGCCAGCAGCTTGGCCGAGGATGTCTATGGCTACACCTTC
.	TRBV27	TRBJ2-7	.	CASSRAGGRQGTYEQYF	TGTGCCAGCAGCCGCGCGGGAGGGCGACAGGGGACCTACGAGCAGTACTTC
.	TRBV2	TRBJ1-5	.	CASMRGATADPQPQHF	TGTGCCAGCATGCGGGGGGCGACGGCTGACCCCCAGCCCCAGCATTTT
.	TRBV5-1	TRBJ2-1	.	CASSFSGLVSYNEQFF	TGCGCCAGCAGCTTCTCGGGATTGGTATCCTACAATGAGCAGTTCTTC
TRBD1	TRBV27	TRBJ1-2	.	CASREGTDIYGYTF	TGTGCCAGCAGAGAAGGGACAGACATCTATGGCTACACCTTC
TRBD1	TRBV5-1	TRBJ2-1	.	CASSRDSSYNEQFF	TGCGCCAGCAGCCGGGACAGCTCCTACAATGAGCAGTTCTTC
.	TRBV7-6	TRBJ1-5	.	CASSSGIDQPQHF	TGTGCCAGCAGCTCCGGTATTGATCAGCCCCAGCATTTT
TRBD2	TRBV4-1	TRBJ2-1	.	CASSQVLAGGPIEQFF	TGCGCCAGCAGCCAAGTTCTAGCGGGGGGGCCGATTGAGCAGTTCTTC
.	TRBV28	TRBJ2-7	few	CASSLSGIYEQYF	TGTGCCAGCAGTTTATCGGGAATCTACGAGCAGTACTTC
TRBD1	TRBV4-1	TRBJ1-3	.	CASSRTGGNTIYF	TGCGCCAGCAGCCGGACAGGAGGAAACACCATATATTTT
TRBD2	TRBV5-4	TRBJ2-7	.	CASSSILLAGGDEQYF	TGTGCCAGCAGCTCGATATTACTAGCGGGGGGGGACGAGCAGTACTTC
.	TRBV6-5	TRBJ1-2	.	CASSPYQNYGYTF	TGTGCCAGCAGTCCTTACCAGAACTATGGCTACACCTTC
TRBD1	TRBV5-1	TRBJ1-1	.	CASNLQGPRDTEAFF	TGCGCCAGCAATCTACAGGGGCCTCGGGACACTGAAGCTTTCTTT
.	TRBV7-8	TRBJ2-7	.	CASSLGGTVTYEQYF	TGTGCCAGCAGCTTAGGTGGCACCGTTACCTACGAGCAGTACTTC
.	TRBV28	TRBJ1-2	.	CASSLTGGKGYTF	TGTGCCAGCAGTTTAACGGGAGGGAAAGGCTACACCTTC
TRBD2	TRBV7-8	TRBJ2-1	.	CASSHRTSGGYEQFF	TGTGCCAGCAGCCACCGCACTAGCGGGGGCTATGAGCAGTTCTTC
TRBD1	TRBV6-6	TRBJ1-2	.	CASREQGSYNYGYTF	TGTGCCAGCAGGGAACAGGGGTCATATAACTATGGCTACACCTTC
TRBD2	TRBV6-5	TRBJ2-7	.	CASSYGAGATYEQYF	TGTGCCAGCAGTTACGGAGCGGGAGCTACCTACGAGCAGTACTTC
TRBD1	TRBV4-1	TRBJ1-3	few	CASSQPRTGATGNTIYF	TGCGCCAGCAGCCAGCCCCGGACAGGGGCGACGGGGAACACCATATATTTT
TRBD2	TRBV11-1	TRBJ2-5	.	CATTAGTQETQYF	TGTGCCACTACAGCGGGGACCCAAGAGACCCAGTACTTC
.	TRBV6-5	TRBJ1-1	few	CASTGGREKAFF	TGTGCCAGCACCGGAGGGAGGGAAAAAGCTTTCTTT
.	TRBV19	TRBJ2-3	.	CASSIWGVRTDTQYF	TGTGCCAGTAGTATTTGGGGAGTTCGCACAGATACGCAGTATTTT
TRBD1	TRBV6-1	TRBJ2-7	.	CASSEFGTGPYEQYF	TGTGCCAGCAGTGAGTTCGGGACAGGGCCCTACGAGCAGTACTTC
.	TRBV9	TRBJ1-2	.	CASSVVGGRGYTF	TGTGCCAGCAGCGTAGTGGGGGGACGCGGCTACACCTTC
.	TRBV10-3	TRBJ2-5	.	CAISESLRSPQETQYF	TGTGCCATCAGTGAGTCCCTCCGGAGCCCCCAAGAGACCCAGTACTTC
TRBD1	TRBV27	TRBJ2-7	.	CASSLGTGALEQYF	TGTGCCAGCAGTTTAGGGACAGGGGCTTTGGAGCAGTACTTC
.	TRBV2	TRBJ1-2	.	CASSEDGGGYTF	TGTGCCAGCAGTGAAGACGGCGGTGGCTACACCTTC